The rows below give T cell receptor beta chains drawn from one sample of a study of cytomegalovirus exposure and HLA in healthy donors. The protocol was immunoSEQ multiplex PCR, while the TCRdb copy is restricted to in-frame clones and leaves out a portion. The sample shows some 150,000 clones, 70% to 75% of them seen only once. Specimen: PBMCs. Receptors originate from a human donor in good health. Both conserved end residues are part of each CDR3. Each record gives: D gene, clone size, CDR3 length, V gene, J gene, CDR3 protein, CDR3 DNA. D genes are given only for firm matches. The size entry is marked missing in some rows and otherwise reads once, few, many or a size class.

TRBD1	NA	16	TRBV28	TRBJ2-3	CASSFTGGEETDTQYF	TGTGCCAGCAGTTTCACAGGGGGCGAGGAAACAGATACGCAGTATTTT
NA	NA	16	TRBV4-2	TRBJ2-2	CASSQGAGAVTGELFF	TGTGCCAGCAGCCAAGGAGCAGGGGCGGTCACCGGGGAGCTGTTTTTT
NA	once	16	TRBV11-2	TRBJ1-4	CASSLDQTGFREKLFF	TGTGCCAGCAGCTTAGATCAAACAGGGTTCAGGGAAAAACTGTTTTTT
NA	NA	13	TRBV30	TRBJ2-7	CAWSVSHSYEQYF	TGTGCCTGGAGTGTCTCACACTCCTACGAGCAGTACTTC
NA	NA	14	TRBV10-3	TRBJ2-6	CAIYSGTGANVLTF	TGTGCCATCTATTCAGGGACTGGGGCCAACGTCCTGACTTTC
TRBD2	NA	13	TRBV6-6	TRBJ2-5	CASSYRGGETQYF	TGTGCCAGCAGTTACCGGGGGGGAGAGACCCAGTACTTC
TRBD1	NA	15	TRBV6-1	TRBJ2-2	CASSADRGDTGELFF	TGTGCCAGCAGTGCGGACAGGGGGGACACCGGGGAGCTGTTTTTT
NA	NA	15	TRBV27	TRBJ2-6	CASSLSPSGANVLTF	TGTGCCAGCAGTTTATCTCCTTCTGGGGCCAACGTCCTGACTTTC
NA	NA	14	TRBV28	TRBJ2-2	CASSIVATGGELFF	TGTGCCAGCAGTATAGTAGCAACCGGCGGGGAGCTGTTTTTT
TRBD1	NA	13	TRBV2	TRBJ2-7	CASSVDRIYEQYF	TGTGCCAGCAGCGTGGACAGGATCTACGAGCAGTACTTC
NA	NA	12	TRBV18	TRBJ1-1	CASSPSGAEAFF	TGTGCCAGCTCACCATCAGGCGCTGAAGCTTTCTTT
TRBD2	few	16	TRBV5-1	TRBJ2-3	CASSLETSGGAGTQYF	TGCGCCAGCAGCTTAGAGACTAGCGGGGGGGCAGGTACGCAGTATTTT
NA	NA	15	TRBV7-2	TRBJ1-1	CASSLNPGNWAEAFF	TGTGCCAGCAGCTTAAACCCGGGTAATTGGGCTGAAGCTTTCTTT
NA	NA	13	TRBV2	TRBJ2-1	CASSSFSYNEQFF	TGTGCCAGCAGTAGCTTCTCCTACAATGAGCAGTTCTTC
NA	NA	11	TRBV20-1	TRBJ2-7	CSARRGGEQYF	TGCAGTGCTAGAAGAGGGGGCGAGCAGTACTTC
NA	NA	14	TRBV2	TRBJ1-6	CASSEGRSNSPLHF	TGTGCCAGCAGTGAGGGCCGTAGTAATTCACCCCTCCACTTT
TRBD1	once	16	TRBV13	TRBJ1-1	CASSQGTGGLGTEAFF	TGTGCCAGCAGCCAAGGGACAGGGGGCTTGGGAACTGAAGCTTTCTTT
NA	few	14	TRBV27	TRBJ2-3	CASSLLDSTDTQYF	TGTGCCAGCAGTTTACTAGACAGCACAGATACGCAGTATTTT
TRBD1	NA	17	TRBV12-5	TRBJ1-1	CASGLATGGRMNTEAFF	TGTGCTAGTGGTTTGGCCACAGGGGGAAGGATGAACACTGAAGCTTTCTTT
NA	NA	11	TRBV28	TRBJ1-1	CASSYLRGAFF	TGTGCCAGCAGTTATTTAAGGGGAGCTTTCTTT
NA	NA	15	TRBV19	TRBJ2-7	CASSRLQGITYEQYF	TGTGCCAGTAGTAGGCTGCAGGGGATAACCTACGAGCAGTACTTC
NA	NA	14	TRBV6-6	TRBJ1-2	CASSWGRDLGGYTF	TGTGCCAGCAGTTGGGGACGGGACTTAGGGGGCTACACCTTC
NA	NA	15	TRBV7-8	TRBJ2-7	CASSLEWAGFSEQYF	TGTGCCAGCAGCTTAGAATGGGCAGGATTTAGTGAGCAGTACTTC
TRBD1	NA	15	TRBV28	TRBJ1-1	CASSLFTGAKTEAFF	TGTGCCAGCAGTTTATTCACAGGGGCAAAGACTGAAGCTTTCTTT
NA	NA	13	TRBV28	TRBJ1-2	CASSSLFNYGYTF	TGTGCCAGCAGCTCACTATTTAACTATGGCTACACCTTC
TRBD2	few	17	TRBV27	TRBJ2-1	CASSPWGLAGASSEQFF	TGTGCCAGCAGTCCTTGGGGACTAGCGGGAGCTTCAAGTGAGCAGTTCTTC
NA	NA	11	TRBV6-1	TRBJ2-3	CASTVADTQYF	TGTGCCAGCACTGTCGCAGATACGCAGTATTTT
NA	NA	19	TRBV18	TRBJ1-1	CASSPGGLRELGMNTEAFF	TGTGCCAGCTCACCCGGGGGGCTCCGAGAACTGGGCATGAACACTGAAGCTTTCTTT
NA	once	13	TRBV19	TRBJ1-6	CASRKGRNSPLHF	TGTGCCAGTAGAAAGGGGCGTAATTCACCCCTCCACTTT
TRBD1	few	16	TRBV6-5	TRBJ1-2	CASSYLGRGQYYGYTF	TGTGCCAGCAGTTACTTGGGCAGGGGGCAGTATTATGGCTACACCTTC
NA	NA	16	TRBV28	TRBJ2-3	CASSSPWGGDTDTQYF	TGTGCCAGCAGTTCCCCGTGGGGGGGCGACACAGATACGCAGTATTTT
TRBD1	NA	15	TRBV4-1	TRBJ1-4	CASSQAGTGDEKLFF	TGCGCCAGCAGCCAAGCCGGGACAGGGGACGAAAAACTGTTTTTT
NA	once	16	TRBV7-6	TRBJ2-2	CASSPRGGVPTGELFF	TGTGCCAGCAGCCCAAGGGGGGGGGTCCCCACCGGGGAGCTGTTTTTT
TRBD2	NA	16	TRBV28	TRBJ2-5	CASSSSSLGEGETQYF	TGTGCCAGCAGTTCTTCTTCCCTAGGGGAGGGAGAGACCCAGTACTTC
TRBD2	few	20	TRBV5-1	TRBJ2-2	CASTLHELGRARIWAGELFF	TGCGCCAGCACCCTACACGAACTCGGGAGGGCCCGGATTTGGGCCGGGGAGCTGTTTTTT
TRBD1	once	13	TRBV11-2	TRBJ1-2	CASSLNRGNGYTF	TGTGCCAGCAGCTTAAACAGGGGGAATGGCTACACCTTC
NA	once	14	TRBV4-2	TRBJ1-3	CASSANPGAGGIYF	TGTGCCAGCAGCGCAAATCCGGGGGCGGGGGGGATATATTTT
TRBD1	NA	13	TRBV28	TRBJ1-2	CASSLRQGRGYTF	TGTGCCAGCAGTTTGAGACAGGGACGTGGCTACACCTTC
NA	few	14	TRBV6-1	TRBJ1-4	CASSDPKGGEKLFF	TGTGCCAGCAGTGACCCAAAAGGAGGTGAAAAACTGTTTTTT
NA	NA	16	TRBV12-5	TRBJ2-3	CASGLVLSQSTDTQYF	TGTGCTAGTGGTTTGGTACTATCCCAAAGCACAGATACGCAGTATTTT
TRBD1	NA	15	TRBV9	TRBJ1-5	CARSFTGGKGQPQHF	TGTGCCAGAAGCTTCACAGGGGGAAAGGGTCAGCCCCAGCATTTT
NA	once	16	TRBV11-2	TRBJ1-4	CASSLGRGPVNEKLFF	TGTGCCAGCAGCTTAGGGCGGGGGCCGGTTAATGAAAAACTGTTTTTT
NA	NA	15	TRBV5-6	TRBJ1-2	CASSSHPAGTYGYTF	TGTGCCAGCAGCTCTCACCCGGCGGGGACCTATGGCTACACCTTC
TRBD1	NA	15	TRBV6-5	TRBJ1-5	CASSSRQGIGQPQHF	TGTGCCAGCAGTTCCCGACAGGGAATCGGTCAGCCCCAGCATTTT
NA	NA	13	TRBV5-1	TRBJ2-1	CASSIETYNEQFF	TGCGCCAGCAGTATTGAGACTTACAATGAGCAGTTCTTC
TRBD2	NA	18	TRBV27	TRBJ2-7	CASSSHYAVPGGGYEQYF	TGTGCCAGCAGTTCCCATTACGCGGTCCCGGGGGGTGGCTACGAGCAGTACTTC
NA	once	13	TRBV5-8	TRBJ1-5	CASSPRSNQPQHF	TGTGCCAGCAGCCCGAGGAGCAATCAGCCCCAGCATTTT
TRBD1	few	14	TRBV28	TRBJ1-2	CASSLPGQIYGYTF	TGTGCCAGCAGTTTACCGGGACAGATCTATGGCTACACCTTC
TRBD1	once	16	TRBV6-1	TRBJ1-6	CASSVRGQGDNSPLHF	TGTGCCAGCAGTGTAAGAGGACAGGGGGATAATTCACCCCTCCACTTT
TRBD2	few	14	TRBV5-4	TRBJ2-5	CASNSGGTQETQYF	TGTGCCAGCAATAGCGGGGGCACCCAAGAGACCCAGTACTTC
NA	NA	12	TRBV6-1	TRBJ2-1	CASSRSYNEQFF	TGTGCCAGCAGTCGGTCCTACAATGAGCAGTTCTTC
TRBD2	NA	16	TRBV7-6	TRBJ2-7	CASSPLAGGETYEQYF	TGTGCCAGCAGCCCCTTAGCGGGAGGAGAGACCTACGAGCAGTACTTC